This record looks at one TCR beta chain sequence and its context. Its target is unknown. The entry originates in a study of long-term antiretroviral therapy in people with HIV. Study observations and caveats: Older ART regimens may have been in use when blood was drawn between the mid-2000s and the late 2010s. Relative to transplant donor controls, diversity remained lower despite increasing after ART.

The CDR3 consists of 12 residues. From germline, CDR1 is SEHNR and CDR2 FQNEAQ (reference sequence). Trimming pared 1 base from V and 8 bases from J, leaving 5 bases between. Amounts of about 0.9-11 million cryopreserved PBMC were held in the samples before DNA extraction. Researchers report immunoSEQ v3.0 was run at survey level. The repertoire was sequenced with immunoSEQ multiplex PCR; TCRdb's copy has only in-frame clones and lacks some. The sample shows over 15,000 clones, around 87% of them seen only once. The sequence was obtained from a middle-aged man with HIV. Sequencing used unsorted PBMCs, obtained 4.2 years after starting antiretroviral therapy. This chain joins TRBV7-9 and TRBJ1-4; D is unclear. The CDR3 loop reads CASSLVGEKLFF. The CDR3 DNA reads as TGTGCCAGCAGCTTAGTGGGGGAAAAACTGTTTTTT. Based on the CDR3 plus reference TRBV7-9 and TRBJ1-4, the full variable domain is DTGVSQNPRHKITKRGQNVTFRCDPISEHNRLYWYRQTLGQGPEFLTYFQNEAQLEKSRLLSDRFSAERPKGSFSTLEIQRTEQGDSAMYLCASSLVGEKLFFGSGTQLSVL.